What follows are 20 T cell receptor beta chains derived from one specimen sequenced in a study of T-cell reconstitution after alpha-beta-depleted transplantation in children. Unique molecular identifiers were incorporated when the TCRbeta library was constructed. TCRdb called the PCR reads again in MiXCR, with one record for every CDR3 protein. The table includes about 240,000 distinct CDR3 sequences, approximately 12% detected once. This specimen was PBMCs from the stem cell graft donor, taken from the stem cell graft. These receptors were obtained from a human donor who donated a stem cell graft to a child with acute lymphoblastic leukemia.

This clonotype has at least ten counts. V is TRBV28 and J is TRBJ2-2; 8 bases fit TRBD1. The CDR3 is 18 amino acids. Trimming removed 5 bases from V and 6 bases from J; junction bases left unmatched: 17. The germline gives CDR1 MDHEN, CDR2 SYDVKM. CDR3 protein: CASSGPGQAGIGAGELFF. As DNA, the CDR3 is TGTGCCAGCAGTGGACCGGGACAGGCGGGCATAGGGGCCGGGGAGCTGTTTTTT.

This clonotype was seen repeatedly, ten times or more. The chain links TRBV6-2 or TRBV6-3 to TRBJ2-3; no clear D gene. The CDR3 has 13 residues. V shed 4 bases and J shed 6 bases, with 11 bases lying between them. Looked up from germline, CDR1 is MNHEY and CDR2 is SVGEGT. CDR3 protein: CASSSSETDTQYF. The DNA for the CDR3 is TGTGCCAGCAGTTCCTCGGAGACGGATACGCAGTATTTT.

This clonotype occurred many times. The chain employs TRBV25-1 and TRBJ2-7, with D possibly being TRBD2 (6 bases). CDR1 and CDR2 (germline): MGHDK, SYGVNS. This CDR3 region has 11 residues. Trimming removed 9 bases at V and 4 bases at J, with 10 bases between. In DNA, the CDR3 is TGTGCCAGTGGGAGCGGGTACGAGCAGTACTTC. Amino acid sequence: CASGSGYEQYF.

The table lists this clonotype with many counts. The gene calls are TRBV20-1 and TRBJ1-1; tentatively, D is TRBD1 (6 bases). The V end was cut by 6 bases, the J end by 0 bases, with 11 bases between. Germline V gene lookup returns CDR1 DFQATT and CDR2 SNEGSKA (reference sequence). The CDR3 spans 13 residues. CDR3 DNA sequence: TGCAGTGCCAGACAGGTCATGAACACTGAAGCTTTCTTT. Protein sequence: CSARQVMNTEAFF.

This clonotype showed up many times. The V and J genes are TRBV15 and TRBJ2-7; D is perhaps TRBD2 (5 bases). CDR1 is LNHNV, CDR2 YYDKDF, per germline (reference sequence). Trimming removed 0 bases from V and 0 bases from J, with 18 bases in between. This CDR3 comprises 18 residues. The CDR3 region has the DNA TGTGCCACCAGCAGAGAACGGTCTAACTTAGCGTTCTCCTACGAGCAGTACTTC. This encodes CATSRERSNLAFSYEQYF.

This clonotype appeared many times. The genes are TRBV6-2 or TRBV6-3 and TRBJ1-2; D might be TRBD1 (5 bases). V was cut by 5 bases and J by 8 bases, with 9 bases left in between. This CDR3 has 11 residues. Looked up from germline, CDR1 is MNHEY and CDR2 is SVGEGT. CDR3: CASSHDRGYTF. DNA of the CDR3: TGTGCCAGCAGTCACGACAGAGGCTACACCTTC.

The chain carries TRBV19 and TRBJ2-1; D is uncertain. This CDR3 has 15 amino acids. Germline V lookup: CDR1 LNHDA, CDR2 SQIVND (reference sequence). V was trimmed by 2 bases and J by 8 bases, leaving 16 bases between them. CDR3 in DNA: TGTGCCAGTAGTATAAGAAGGACGGCGTTGGATGAGCAGTTCTTC. It translates to CASSIRRTALDEQFF.

At least ten counts were recorded for this clonotype. The chain couples TRBV5-1 to TRBJ2-1; 7 bases match TRBD2. The CDR3 totals 14 residues. Trimming cost V 2 bases and J 9 bases; bases outside gene matches: 8. Germline V gene sequence: CDR1 SGHRS, CDR2 YFSETQ. CDR3 bases: TGCGCCAGCAGCTTAGGACTAGAGGGGACTGAGCAGTTCTTC. Translating gives CASSLGLEGTEQFF.

This clonotype has at least ten counts. This chain joins TRBV12-3 or TRBV12-4 and TRBJ2-7, with TRBD2 matching over 10 bases. CDR3 length equals 15 residues. Germline trimming cut 6 bases from V and 5 bases from J; bases unmatched to any gene: 10. The CDR3 sequence is CASRPPSGSIHEQYF. Written as DNA, the CDR3 is TGTGCCAGCAGGCCTCCTAGCGGGAGTATCCACGAGCAGTACTTC.

Many counts were recorded for this clonotype. The chain is built from TRBV20-1 and TRBJ2-1, with 14 bases that match TRBD2. The junction had 6 bases not matched to a gene; V was cut back by 6 bases and J by 8 bases. The CDR3 loop spans 14 amino acids. Germline lookup yields CDR1 DFQATT and CDR2 SNEGSKA (reference sequence). The CDR3: CSARLAGGPDEQFF. CDR3 DNA: TGCAGTGCGAGACTAGCGGGAGGGCCCGATGAGCAGTTCTTC.

The chain couples TRBV20-1 to TRBJ1-3; D might be TRBD1 (6 bases). The CDR3 totals 21 residues. Germline V gene sequence: CDR1 DFQATT, CDR2 SNEGSKA (reference sequence). With 4 bases removed from V and 3 bases from J, the gap between germline ends came to 34 bases. The DNA for the CDR3 is TGCAGTGCTAATCCCAGCCATACTGACAGTGTGGGGGACACGTTTGGAAACACCATATATTTT. Amino acids: CSANPSHTDSVGDTFGNTIYF.

In this sample, this clonotype turned up a few times. This chain connects TRBV30 to TRBJ2-1; D is unresolved. The CDR3 loop spans 9 amino acids. Trimming left V 6 bases short and J 6 bases short, with 3 bases between. CDR1 GTSNPN and CDR2 SVGIG come from the germline V gene (reference sequence). This CDR3 is CACSNEQFF. CDR3 nucleotide sequence: TGTGCCTGTAGCAATGAGCAGTTCTTC.

The chain combines TRBV29-1 with TRBJ1-2; D is unresolved. This CDR3 is 13 amino acids long. The V end was cut by 7 bases, the J end by 12 bases, with 24 bases between. Germline lookup yields CDR1 SQVTM and CDR2 ANQGSEA. The CDR3 is CSGIGEGPILHTF. CDR3 coding DNA: TGCAGCGGGATCGGGGAAGGGCCGATCCTCCACACCTTC.

This clonotype was recorded at least ten times. The V gene is TRBV18, the J gene TRBJ2-1; D is ambiguous. The CDR3 spans 11 residues. V shed 8 bases and J shed 5 bases, with 7 bases lying between them. Germline V gene sequence: CDR1 KGHSH, CDR2 LQKENI. CDR3 sequence reads: CASTTDNEQFF. The CDR3 DNA is TGTGCCAGCACGACCGACAATGAGCAGTTCTTC. The full variable domain, its missing parts supplied by reference TRBV18 and TRBJ2-1, is NAGVMQNPRHLVRRRGQEARLRCSPMKGHSHVYWYRQLPEEGLKFMVYLQKENIIDESGMPKERFSAEFPKEGPSILRIQQVVRGDSAAYFCASTTDNEQFFGPGTRLTVL.

The V and J genes are TRBV7-2 and TRBJ2-3; D is perhaps TRBD2 (6 bases). The V end lost 3 bases, the J end lost 10 bases, and 11 bases lay between the germline ends. CDR1 and CDR2 (germline): SGHTA, FQGNSA. This CDR3 spans 12 amino acids. In nucleotides, the CDR3 is TGTGCCAGCAGCTTCGGGGGACGGTCGCAGTATTTT. Protein sequence: CASSFGGRSQYF.

The V call is TRBV19, the J call TRBJ2-2, with TRBD2 as a possible D gene (6 bases). Germline CDR1 is LNHDA and CDR2 is SQIVND (reference sequence). The length of the CDR3 is 16 residues. Deletions cut 6 bases from V and 2 bases from J, with 16 bases between. The CDR3 DNA follows: TGTGCCAGTAGCCCCCAGGGACTCCTAAACACCGGGGAGCTGTTTTTT. Its translation is CASSPQGLLNTGELFF.

This clonotype has only a few counts. The gene calls are TRBV15 and TRBJ1-4; TRBD1 agrees at 9 bases. From germline, CDR1 is LNHNV and CDR2 YYDKDF (reference sequence). With V trimmed by 5 bases and J by 7 bases, 8 bases remained unmatched. The CDR3 has 15 amino acids. In DNA, the CDR3 is TGTGCCACCAGCTGGACAGGGGCGGTTGGTGAAAAACTGTTTTTT. Residues: CATSWTGAVGEKLFF.

This rearrangement joins TRBV30 to TRBJ1-2; D uncertain. Germline CDR1 is GTSNPN and CDR2 is SVGIG (reference sequence). This CDR3 is 13 amino acids long. V was pared by 4 bases and J by 2 bases, with 11 bases between. CDR3 DNA: TGTGCCTGGACCCCCGGCCGCAACTATGGCTACACCTTC. It is translated as CAWTPGRNYGYTF. The whole variable domain, remainder taken from reference TRBV30 and TRBJ1-2, is SQTIHQWPATLVQPVGSPLSLECTVEGTSNPNLYWYRQAAGRGLQLLFYSVGIGQISSEVPQNLSASRPQDRQFILSSKKLLLSDSGFYLCAWTPGRNYGYTFGSGTRLTVV.

This clonotype was detected many times. The chain links TRBV7-2 to TRBJ2-1; D is unclear. The CDR3 runs to 15 residues. Between the trimmed V and J ends, which lost 4 bases and 6 bases, there was a span of 16 bases. The V gene's germline CDR1 is SGHTA and CDR2 FQGNSA. The CDR3 DNA is TGTGCCAGCAGCTCCCGCCCCCCAACGGCCAATGAGCAGTTCTTC. Translating it yields CASSSRPPTANEQFF.

This clonotype turned up a few times. V and J are TRBV3-1 and TRBJ2-2; 7 bases line up with TRBD2. Germline V CDR1 and CDR2: LGHDT, YNNKEL (reference sequence). The CDR3 is 17 residues long. The junction had 10 bases not matched to a gene; V was cut back by 4 bases and J by 2 bases. This chain's CDR3 is CASSRESGAANTGELFF. Written as DNA, the CDR3 is TGTGCCAGCAGCCGAGAGAGCGGGGCCGCCAACACCGGGGAGCTGTTTTTT. Variable domain in full (rest from reference TRBV3-1 and TRBJ2-2): DTAVSQTPKYLVTQMGNDKSIKCEQNLGHDTMYWYKQDSKKFLKIMFSYNNKELIINETVPNRFSPKSPDKAHLNLHINSLELGDSAVYFCASSRESGAANTGELFFGEGSRLTVL.